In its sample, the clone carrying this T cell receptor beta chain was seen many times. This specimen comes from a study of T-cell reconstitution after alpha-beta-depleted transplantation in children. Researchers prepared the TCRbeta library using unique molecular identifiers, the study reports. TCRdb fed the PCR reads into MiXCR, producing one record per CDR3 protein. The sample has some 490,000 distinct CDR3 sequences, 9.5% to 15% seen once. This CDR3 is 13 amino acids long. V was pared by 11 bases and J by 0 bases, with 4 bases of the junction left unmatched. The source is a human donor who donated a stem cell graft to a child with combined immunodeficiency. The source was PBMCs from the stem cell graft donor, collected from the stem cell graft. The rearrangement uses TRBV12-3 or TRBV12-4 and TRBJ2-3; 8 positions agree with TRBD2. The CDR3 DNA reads TGTGCCGGGAGCGGGGGAAGCACAGATACGCAGTATTTT. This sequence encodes CAGSGGSTDTQYF.